What follows is one TCR beta chain and its context. Its antigen is not known. CDR3 length: 16 amino acids. The junction had 9 bases not matched to a gene; V was cut back by 5 bases and J by 5 bases. Germline lookup yields CDR1 SEHNR and CDR2 FQNEAQ (reference sequence). The sample belongs to a study of T cell responses to AZD1222 COVID-19 vaccine. General study results and limits: It should be noted that donors were predominantly white British and more often female, and clonal diversity was possibly underestimated.

Measured with immunoSEQ multiplex PCR; TCRdb has only the in-frame clones, and not every one. The data show roughly 100,000 clones, 84% seen once. V is TRBV7-9 and J is TRBJ2-3; TRBD2 aligns across 11 bases. The receptor's source is an adult who received the AZD1222 COVID-19 vaccine. Specimen: peripheral blood, collected 28 days after the second AZD1222 dose. The CDR3 sequence: CASSLSLAGGGDTQYF. In nucleotides, the CDR3 is TGTGCCAGCAGCCTAAGCCTAGCGGGAGGCGGAGATACGCAGTATTTT. Looking up the rest from reference TRBV7-9 and TRBJ2-3 gives the full variable domain: DTGVSQNPRHKITKRGQNVTFRCDPISEHNRLYWYRQTLGQGPEFLTYFQNEAQLEKSRLLSDRFSAERPKGSFSTLEIQRTEQGDSAMYLCASSLSLAGGGDTQYFGPGTRLTVL.